The next 32 T cell receptor beta chains were all read from a single sample in a study of early T cells in non-severe SARS-CoV-2 infection. In TCRdb, the 5' RACE reads were re-called with MiXCR into one record per CDR3 protein. The sample gives approximately 46,000 distinct CDR3 sequences, around 6% of which show up once; roughly 12% is in the top ten. Sequencing was carried out using whole blood. The receptors here all came from an adult who was a healthcare worker with PCR-confirmed SARS-CoV-2 infection or an uninfected control (not recorded which).

This clonotype was found many times. The chain uses TRBV18 and TRBJ2-1, with D hard to call. This CDR3 region has 12 residues. Trimming took off 6 bases at V and 8 bases at J, with 11 bases between the two ends. Germline assignment: CDR1 KGHSH and CDR2 LQKENI. The CDR3 spells CASSYAHYEQFF. The CDR3 bases are TGTGCCAGCTCGTATGCCCACTATGAGCAGTTCTTC.

This clonotype was observed at least ten times. This sequence joins TRBV6-5 and TRBJ2-3; tentative D call: TRBD2 (5 bases). The CDR3 is 15 residues long. V was cut by 4 bases and J by 0 bases, with 11 bases left in between. Germline values: CDR1 MNHEY, CDR2 SVGAGI. The DNA for the CDR3 is TGTGCCAGCAGTTCTGGGAGAGCTAGCACAGATACGCAGTATTTT. Its translation: CASSSGRASTDTQYF.

This clonotype has a count of ten or more. The chain employs TRBV28 and TRBJ2-3, with TRBD2 matching over 13 bases. The CDR3 totals 15 residues. Germline V gene lookup returns CDR1 MDHEN and CDR2 SYDVKM. V lost 6 bases to trimming and J lost 4 bases; unmatched junction nucleotides: 4. CDR3 nucleotide sequence: TGTGCCAGCAGATCGGGACTAGCGGGGTCAGATACGCAGTATTTT. Translation: CASRSGLAGSDTQYF.

Ten or more counts support this clonotype. The rearrangement links TRBV6-2 or TRBV6-3 to TRBJ1-1, with D unclear. Germline V gene lookup returns CDR1 MNHEY and CDR2 SVGEGT. V was clipped by 3 bases and J by 6 bases, with 17 bases between them. The CDR3 is 15 residues long. DNA of the CDR3: TGTGCCAGCAGTTATTTCGGATCCGCTGAGGCTGAAGCTTTCTTT. Translating gives CASSYFGSAEAEAFF.

As for this clonotype: A much larger clone lies a single base off, so this may be a read error. The chain joins TRBV6-5 to TRBJ2-5, with D tentatively TRBD1 (7 bases). The germline gives CDR1 MNHEY, CDR2 SVGAGI. The CDR3 is 17 residues long. The V end lost 2 bases, the J end lost 6 bases, and 22 bases lay between the germline ends. CDR3 residues: CASSYAARRGAPKTQYF. CDR3 DNA: TGTGCCAGCAGTTACGCCGCCCGCAGGGGGGCCCCAAAGACCCAGTACTTC.

The chain combines TRBV29-1 with TRBJ2-7; a possible D gene is TRBD1 (5 bases). The CDR3 covers 11 residues. The ends were cut back, 6 bases at V and 2 bases at J, with 8 bases in the middle. Germline V gene sequence: CDR1 SQVTM, CDR2 ANQGSEA. The CDR3 region is CSVSGTYEQYF. The CDR3 nucleotides are TGCAGCGTATCAGGGACCTACGAGCAGTACTTC.

This clonotype appeared many times. This chain uses TRBV20-1 with TRBJ1-5; no reliable D call. Germline V gene sequence: CDR1 DFQATT, CDR2 SNEGSKA (reference sequence). CDR3 length: 14 amino acids. V was trimmed by 6 bases and J by 10 bases, leaving 22 bases between them. CDR3 region: CSAEPVVELGPQHF. As DNA, the CDR3 is TGCAGTGCCGAACCGGTGGTGGAGTTAGGACCCCAGCATTTT.

This clonotype was observed a few times. The rearrangement links TRBV5-1 to TRBJ1-1; maybe TRBD1 (5 bases). CDR1 is SGHRS and CDR2 is YFSETQ in the germline V gene. This CDR3 is built from 15 residues. V was pared by 0 bases and J by 4 bases, with 13 bases between. The CDR3 DNA reads TGCGCCAGCAGCTTGGAGGCCAAGAGGGGCACTGAAGCTTTCTTT. It is translated as CASSLEAKRGTEAFF.

The table lists this clonotype with many counts. The gene calls are TRBV20-1 and TRBJ1-1; tentative D call: TRBD1 (5 bases). Germline lookup yields CDR1 DFQATT and CDR2 SNEGSKA (reference sequence). The V and J ends lost 5 bases and 1 base respectively, with 11 bases between them. The CDR3 loop spans 13 amino acids. The CDR3 DNA sequence: TGCAGTGCTCGCCCCACAGGGAACACTGAAGCTTTCTTT. Its protein is CSARPTGNTEAFF.

This clonotype has only a few counts. The chain couples TRBV20-1 to TRBJ2-3; D possibly corresponds to TRBD2 (6 bases). V was clipped by 8 bases and J by 2 bases, with 14 bases between them. CDR3 length equals 13 residues. Germline V gives CDR1 DFQATT, CDR2 SNEGSKA (reference sequence). This chain's CDR3 is CSTGRGNTDTQYF. DNA for the CDR3: TGCAGTACCGGTCGGGGGAACACAGATACGCAGTATTTT.

This clonotype was seen a handful of times. V is TRBV12-3 or TRBV12-4 and J is TRBJ2-2, with D perhaps matching TRBD2 (6 bases). V was cut by 4 bases and J by 5 bases, with 17 bases left in between. The CDR3 spans 16 residues. Here the CDR3 DNA reads TGTGCCAGCAGTTCACCCCAATTCGGAGGGACCGGGGAGCTGTTTTTT. It encodes CASSSPQFGGTGELFF.

This clonotype came up many times. The chain links TRBV11-2 to TRBJ2-1; D is perhaps TRBD1 or TRBD2 (5 bases each). The CDR3 runs 16 residues. Germline V gene lookup returns CDR1 SGHAT and CDR2 FQNNGV. Between the trimmed V and J ends, which lost 5 bases and 0 bases, there was a span of 14 bases. In DNA form, the CDR3 reads TGTGCCAGCAGCCCCCGGGGACGGAGCTCCTACAATGAGCAGTTCTTC. This gives the protein CASSPRGRSSYNEQFF.

This clonotype has at least ten counts. V usage is TRBV7-2 and J usage is TRBJ2-7; the D gene could be TRBD1 or TRBD2 (5 bases each). Germline V gene sequence: CDR1 SGHTA, CDR2 FQGNSA. This CDR3 is 14 amino acids long. The V end lost 1 base, the J end lost 2 bases, and 9 bases lay between the germline ends. The CDR3 loop reads CASSLDGAAYEQYF. DNA for the CDR3: TGTGCCAGCAGCTTAGACGGGGCGGCCTACGAGCAGTACTTC.

The genes are TRBV7-2 and TRBJ2-2; tentatively, D is TRBD2 (5 bases). The CDR3 consists of 15 residues. The ends were cut back, 1 base at V and 5 bases at J, with 11 bases in the middle. Germline-derived CDR1 and CDR2 are SGHTA and FQGNSA. The CDR3 is CASSLEHRGTGELFF. The CDR3 coding sequence is TGTGCCAGCAGCTTAGAGCACCGGGGAACCGGGGAGCTGTTTTTT.

In this sample, this clonotype turned up many times. The V gene is TRBV11-2, the J gene TRBJ2-3; D not resolved. V was pared by 4 bases and J by 0 bases, with 8 bases between. There are 14 residues in the CDR3. Germline CDR1 reads SGHAT; CDR2 reads FQNNGV. The CDR3: CASSYTTSTDTQYF. DNA for the CDR3: TGTGCCAGCAGCTATACAACTAGCACAGATACGCAGTATTTT.

The gene calls are TRBV27 and TRBJ2-7; D unclear. Germline assignment: CDR1 MNHEY and CDR2 SMNVEV (reference sequence). The V gene lost 4 bases and the J gene lost 12 bases, with 19 bases spanning the gap. The CDR3 runs 13 residues. The CDR3 DNA is TGTGCCAGCAGTTCACTGACACGCTATATCACGTACTTC. Protein: CASSSLTRYITYF.

This clonotype was observed a few times. V and J are TRBV6-2 or TRBV6-3 and TRBJ2-1; weak D call: TRBD2 (5 bases). The CDR3 is made up of 15 amino acids. V shed 10 bases and J shed 1 base, with 17 bases lying between them. Germline CDR1 MNHEY, CDR2 SVGEGT. The CDR3 loop reads CATEPGLGSYNEQFF. CDR3 sequence (DNA): TGTGCCACCGAACCTGGACTGGGGTCCTACAATGAGCAGTTCTTC.

This clonotype occurred many times. V is TRBV19 and J is TRBJ2-1; D not resolved. The CDR3 is 15 amino acids. V dropped 0 bases and J dropped 0 bases, with 6 bases sitting between them. The germline V gene encodes CDR1 LNHDA and CDR2 SQIVND (reference sequence). As DNA, the CDR3 is TGTGCCAGTAGTATAGAGCATACCTCCTACAATGAGCAGTTCTTC. It specifies CASSIEHTSYNEQFF.

This clonotype was seen at least ten times. CDR3: CASSLEGADFGGYTF. The CDR3 coding sequence is TGTGCCAGCAGCTTGGAGGGGGCGGATTTTGGTGGCTACACCTTC. The V call is TRBV5-5, the J call TRBJ1-2; 7 bases are shared with TRBD1. This CDR3 spans 15 amino acids. Germline CDR1 reads SGHKS; CDR2 reads YYEKEE (reference sequence). The junction had 9 bases not matched to a gene; V was cut back by 0 bases and J by 7 bases.

This clonotype was counted between two and nine times. The rearrangement uses TRBV19 and TRBJ2-1; 7 nucleotides match TRBD2. Germline trimming cut 3 bases from V and 8 bases from J; bases unmatched to any gene: 10. Germline V gives CDR1 LNHDA, CDR2 SQIVND (reference sequence). The CDR3 extends over 15 amino acids. The CDR3 DNA reads TGTGCCAGTAGTATCCCTCGGACTAGTTATCATGAGCAGTTCTTC. Translation: CASSIPRTSYHEQFF.

In this sample, this clonotype turned up many times. The CDR3 bases are TGTGCCAGCAGCTCTATACAGGGGAGCTCCTACAATGAGCAGTTCTTC. This gives the protein CASSSIQGSSYNEQFF. The rearrangement joins TRBV5-6 to TRBJ2-1, with 7 bases identical to TRBD1. The CDR3 contains 16 residues. Germline loops: CDR1 SGHDT, CDR2 YYEEEE. The junction had 6 bases not matched to a gene; V was cut back by 3 bases and J by 0 bases.

At least ten counts were recorded for this clonotype. The CDR3, as DNA: TGCAGTGCTCGACGACAGGTTAATCAGCCCCAGCATTTT. This codes for CSARRQVNQPQHF. The chain combines TRBV20-1 with TRBJ1-5, with a weak D call TRBD1 (6 bases). The CDR3 has 13 amino acids. The V and J ends lost 5 bases and 4 bases respectively, with 12 bases between them. Looked up from germline, CDR1 is DFQATT and CDR2 is SNEGSKA (reference sequence).

For the CDR3, the DNA is TGCAGTGCTAGAGATCGAGATACGCAGTATTTT. Residues: CSARDRDTQYF. The chain carries TRBV20-1 and TRBJ2-3; D ambiguous. The V end lost 0 bases, the J end lost 5 bases, and 3 bases lay between the germline ends. Germline CDR1 reads DFQATT; CDR2 reads SNEGSKA (reference sequence). This CDR3 region has 11 residues.

The rearrangement links TRBV27 to TRBJ2-3, with 14 bases identical to TRBD2. Trimming cost V 8 bases and J 4 bases; bases outside gene matches: 5. This CDR3 is built from 15 residues. Germline CDR1 reads MNHEY; CDR2 reads SMNVEV (reference sequence). In DNA form, the CDR3 reads TGTGCCAGCGCCAAGACTAGCGGGGGGGCAGATACGCAGTATTTT. Its protein product is CASAKTSGGADTQYF.

This clonotype was seen repeatedly, ten times or more. The rearrangement links TRBV12-3 or TRBV12-4 to TRBJ2-5; D ambiguous. The CDR3 is made up of 12 amino acids. Trimming removed 3 bases from V and 4 bases from J, with 6 bases in between. CDR3 bases: TGTGCCAGCAGTTTGGGGATAGAGACCCAGTACTTC. Encoded protein: CASSLGIETQYF.

The gene calls are TRBV18 and TRBJ2-7; D not resolved. Germline CDR1 reads KGHSH; CDR2 reads LQKENI. The V end lost 2 bases, the J end lost 2 bases, and 4 bases lay between the germline ends. The CDR3 sequence is 12 residues long. The CDR3 DNA reads as TGTGCCAGCTCACCAGGAGCCTACGAGCAGTACTTC. Translating it yields CASSPGAYEQYF.

This clonotype was found many times. The rearrangement uses TRBV11-2 and TRBJ2-5; 7 bases line up with TRBD2. The V gene's germline CDR1 is SGHAT and CDR2 FQNNGV. The CDR3 is 15 amino acids. Losses at the gene ends were 7 bases for V and 4 bases for J; bases not matched to a gene: 12. The CDR3 nucleotides are TGTGCCAGCACCCTCAATTCCGGACTAGGAGAGACCCAGTACTTC. It yields the protein CASTLNSGLGETQYF.

This clonotype has a handful of counts. J is TRBJ2-6 and V is TRBV5-1, with D uncertain. This CDR3 contains 17 residues. The V and J ends lost 4 bases and 3 bases respectively, with 17 bases between them. CDR1 SGHRS and CDR2 YFSETQ come from the germline V gene. CDR3 in DNA: TGCGCCAGCAGCCCCCTGTTAAGGCCAGGTGGGGCCAACGTCCTGACTTTC. Translated, it gives CASSPLLRPGGANVLTF.

This clonotype has at least ten counts. The chain uses TRBV6-1 and TRBJ2-7, with 14 bases identical to TRBD2. CDR1 MNHNS and CDR2 SASEGT come from the germline V gene. V shed 5 bases, J shed 2 bases, and the junction held 8 bases outside the gene matches. There are 17 residues in the CDR3. CDR3 nucleotide sequence: TGTGCCAGCAGTACCGGGACTAGCGGGGGTCTGACCTACGAGCAGTACTTC. Protein sequence: CASSTGTSGGLTYEQYF.

J is TRBJ1-3 and V is TRBV28; D not certain. In germline, CDR1 is MDHEN, CDR2 SYDVKM. The CDR3 has 15 residues. V lost 7 bases and J 4 bases, leaving 17 bases between the germline ends. CDR3 sequence: CASTDPPGGGNTIYF. CDR3 coding DNA: TGTGCCAGCACCGACCCTCCGGGAGGAGGAAACACCATATATTTT.

This clonotype was seen repeatedly, ten times or more. The rearrangement joins TRBV28 to TRBJ2-7; D gene unclear. Germline CDR1 is MDHEN and CDR2 is SYDVKM. V dropped 1 base and J dropped 6 bases, with 7 bases sitting between them. The CDR3 contains 12 residues. The CDR3 DNA follows: TGTGCCAGCAGTTTATCCCCTATCGAGCAGTACTTC. This sequence encodes CASSLSPIEQYF.

A few counts support this clonotype. This sequence joins TRBV10-2 and TRBJ1-2; D is unclear. V was cut by 4 bases and J by 9 bases, with 12 bases left in between. This CDR3 has 12 amino acids. Germline V gene lookup returns CDR1 WSHSY and CDR2 SAAADI. CDR3 bases: TGCGCCAGCAGTGGGTATCTGGGAAGCTACACCTTC. Translation: CASSGYLGSYTF.